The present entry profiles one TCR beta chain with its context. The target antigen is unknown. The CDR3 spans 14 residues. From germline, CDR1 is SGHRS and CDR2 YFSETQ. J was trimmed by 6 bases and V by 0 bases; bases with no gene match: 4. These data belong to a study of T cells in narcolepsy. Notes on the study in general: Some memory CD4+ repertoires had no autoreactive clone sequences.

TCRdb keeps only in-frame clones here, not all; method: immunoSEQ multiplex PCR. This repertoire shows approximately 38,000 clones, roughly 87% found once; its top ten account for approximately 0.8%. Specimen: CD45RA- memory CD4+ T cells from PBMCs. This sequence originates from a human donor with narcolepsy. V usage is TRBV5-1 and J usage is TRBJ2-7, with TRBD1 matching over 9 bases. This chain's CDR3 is CASSLEQGASEQYF. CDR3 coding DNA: TGCGCCAGCAGCTTGGAACAGGGGGCCAGCGAGCAGTACTTC.